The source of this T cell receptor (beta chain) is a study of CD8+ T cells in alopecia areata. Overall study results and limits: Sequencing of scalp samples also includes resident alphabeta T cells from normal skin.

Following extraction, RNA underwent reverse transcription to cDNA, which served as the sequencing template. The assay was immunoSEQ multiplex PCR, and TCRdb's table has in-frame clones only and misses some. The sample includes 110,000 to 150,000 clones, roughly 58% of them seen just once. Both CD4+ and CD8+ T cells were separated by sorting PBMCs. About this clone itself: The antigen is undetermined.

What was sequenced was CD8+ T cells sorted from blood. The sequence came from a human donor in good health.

CDR3 sequence (DNA): TGTGCCTGGAGCCGGGGGGACACTGAAGCTTTCTTT. Translated: CAWSRGDTEAFF. The V and J genes are TRBV30 and TRBJ1-1; D is perhaps TRBD1 (5 bases). The CDR3 has 12 amino acids. The V gene lost 3 bases and the J gene lost 3 bases, with 8 bases spanning the gap. Germline CDR1 GTSNPN, CDR2 SVGIG (reference sequence).